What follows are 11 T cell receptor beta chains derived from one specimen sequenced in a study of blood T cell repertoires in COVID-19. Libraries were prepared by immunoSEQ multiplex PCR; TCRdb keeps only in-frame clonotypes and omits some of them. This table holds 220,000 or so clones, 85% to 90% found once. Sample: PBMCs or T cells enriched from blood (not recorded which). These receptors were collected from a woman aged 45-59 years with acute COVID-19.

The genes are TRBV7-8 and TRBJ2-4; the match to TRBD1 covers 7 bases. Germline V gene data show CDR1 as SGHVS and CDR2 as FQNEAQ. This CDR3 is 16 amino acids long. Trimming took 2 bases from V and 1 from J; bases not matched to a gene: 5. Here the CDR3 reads CASSLFRGFAKNIQYF. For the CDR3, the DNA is TGTGCCAGCAGCTTATTCAGGGGGTTCGCCAAAAACATTCAGTACTTC.

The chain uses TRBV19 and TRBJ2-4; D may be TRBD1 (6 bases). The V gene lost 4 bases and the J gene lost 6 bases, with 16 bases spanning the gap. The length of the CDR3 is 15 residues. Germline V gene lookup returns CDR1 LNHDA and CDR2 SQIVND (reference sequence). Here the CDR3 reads CASSNQQGGGNIQYF. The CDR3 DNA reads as TGTGCCAGTAGTAACCAACAGGGTGGAGGAAACATTCAGTACTTC.

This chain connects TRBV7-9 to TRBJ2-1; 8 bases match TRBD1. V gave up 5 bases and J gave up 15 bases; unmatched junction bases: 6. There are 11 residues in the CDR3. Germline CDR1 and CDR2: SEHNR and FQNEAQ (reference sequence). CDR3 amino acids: CASSLQGVGFF. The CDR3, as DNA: TGTGCCAGCAGCCTACAGGGGGTTGGGTTCTTC.

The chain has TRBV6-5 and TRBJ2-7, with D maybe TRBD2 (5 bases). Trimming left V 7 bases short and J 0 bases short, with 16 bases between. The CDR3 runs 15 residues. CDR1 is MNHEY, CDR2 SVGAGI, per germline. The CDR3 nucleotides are TGTGCCAGCACCGCAGGAGGACGCCCCTCCTACGAGCAGTACTTC. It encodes CASTAGGRPSYEQYF.

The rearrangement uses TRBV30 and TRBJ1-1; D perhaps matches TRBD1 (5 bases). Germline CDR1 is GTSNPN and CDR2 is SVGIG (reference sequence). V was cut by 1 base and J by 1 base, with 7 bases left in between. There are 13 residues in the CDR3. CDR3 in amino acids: CAWSGQPNTEAFF. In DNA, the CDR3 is TGTGCCTGGAGTGGACAGCCGAACACTGAAGCTTTCTTT.

CDR3 nucleotide sequence: TGCGCCAGCAGCCAAGCGACAGGGGCCGGCTACGAGCAGTACTTC. Protein product: CASSQATGAGYEQYF. V usage is TRBV4-3 and J usage is TRBJ2-7; TRBD1 aligns across 8 bases. Unmatched junction bases numbered 5, after V lost 1 base and J lost 3 bases. The CDR3 is 15 amino acids. The germline CDR1 and CDR2 sequences are LGHNA and YSLEER.

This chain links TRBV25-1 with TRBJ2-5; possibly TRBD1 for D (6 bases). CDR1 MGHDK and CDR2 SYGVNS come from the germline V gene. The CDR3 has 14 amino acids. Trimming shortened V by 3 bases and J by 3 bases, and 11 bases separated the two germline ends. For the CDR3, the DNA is TGTGCCAGCAGTGATGCCGGGGACAAAGAGACCCAGTACTTC. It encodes CASSDAGDKETQYF.

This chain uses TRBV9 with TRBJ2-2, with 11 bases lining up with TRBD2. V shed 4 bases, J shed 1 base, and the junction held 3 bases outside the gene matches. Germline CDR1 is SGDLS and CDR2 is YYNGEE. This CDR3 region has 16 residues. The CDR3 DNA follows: TGTGCCAGCAGCCGACTAGCGGGACAGAACACCGGGGAGCTGTTTTTT. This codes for CASSRLAGQNTGELFF.

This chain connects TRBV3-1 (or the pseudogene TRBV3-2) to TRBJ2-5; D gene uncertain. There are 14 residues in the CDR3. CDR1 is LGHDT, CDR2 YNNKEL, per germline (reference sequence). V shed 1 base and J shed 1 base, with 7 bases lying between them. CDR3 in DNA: TGTGCCAGCAGCCAAGGACAAGGCCAAGAGACCCAGTACTTC. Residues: CASSQGQGQETQYF.

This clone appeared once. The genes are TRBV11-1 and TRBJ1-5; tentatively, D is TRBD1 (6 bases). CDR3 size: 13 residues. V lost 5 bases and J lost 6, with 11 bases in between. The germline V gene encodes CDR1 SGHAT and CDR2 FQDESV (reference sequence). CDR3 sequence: CASSLQGGQPQHF. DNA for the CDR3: TGTGCCAGCAGCCTCCAAGGGGGTCAGCCCCAGCATTTT.

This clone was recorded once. The CDR3 sequence is CASSKETPSNQPQHF. CDR3 bases: TGTGCCAGCAGCAAAGAGACACCTAGCAATCAGCCCCAGCATTTT. This chain uses TRBV21-1 with TRBJ1-5; TRBD1 is taken as the D call from the table, unchecked against the DNA. TRBV21-1 is flagged as a pseudogene. This CDR3 has 15 amino acids.